The sequence of this T cell receptor (beta chain) was determined in a study of blood T cell repertoires in COVID-19. Clones were sequenced by immunoSEQ multiplex PCR, and TCRdb holds only the in-frame ones, with some missing. This table has tens of thousands of clones, over 75% appearing once. The CDR3 has 14 residues. CDR1 and CDR2 from the germline V gene are SGHRS and YFSETQ. V shed 6 bases and J 10 bases; nucleotides not matched to a gene: 9. The chain recombines TRBV5-1 with TRBJ2-1, with 11 nucleotides matching TRBD1. The sequence came from a human donor in a cohort sampled during active COVID-19. The specimen sequenced was peripheral blood. Written as DNA, the CDR3 is TGCGCCAGCATGGGGACAGGGGGATCGTTGGAGCAGTTCTTC. Its translation: CASMGTGGSLEQFF.